These 27 T cell receptor beta chains share one sample of origin, sequenced in a study of vaccination effects on CD4 cells after COVID-19. After expansion with viral peptide pools in the ViraFEST assay, antigen-specific CD4+ T cells were sequenced. Cells that had been cultured for ten to eleven days were the source of isolated CD4+ T cells. Vaccination of participants consisted of two doses of either the BNT162b2 or mRNA-1273 vaccine. These TCRs' antigens remain unknown. The protocol was immunoSEQ multiplex PCR, while the TCRdb copy is restricted to in-frame clones and leaves out a portion. The table includes tens of thousands of clones, roughly four fifths detected once. The input for sequencing was CD4+ T cells from PBMCs cultured with HCoV-229E spike peptides, taken after COVID-19 vaccination. The receptor source for this set is a human donor who received a COVID-19 vaccine.

This clone was counted a single time. The chain carries TRBV18 and TRBJ2-3; 8 bases map to TRBD1. CDR3 size: 17 residues. Germline CDR1 KGHSH, CDR2 LQKENI. Trimming at V came to 2 bases and at J to 0 bases, leaving 7 bases not matched to a gene. The CDR3 DNA is TGTGCCAGCTCACCAACATCGGGACAGGCAAGCACAGATACGCAGTATTTT. The encoded protein is CASSPTSGQASTDTQYF. The full variable domain, with the rest looked up from reference TRBV18 and TRBJ2-3, is NAGVMQNPRHLVRRRGQEARLRCSPMKGHSHVYWYRQLPEEGLKFMVYLQKENIIDESGMPKERFSAEFPKEGPSILRIQQVVRGDSAAYFCASSPTSGQASTDTQYFGPGTRLTVL.

The chain joins TRBV7-3 to TRBJ2-1, with TRBD1 as a possible D gene (7 bases). The CDR3 is made up of 14 amino acids. Germline V gene sequence: CDR1 SGHTA, CDR2 FQGTGA. Trimming pared 5 bases from V and 8 bases from J, leaving 16 bases between. The CDR3 is CASSRRGGGDEQFF. CDR3 nucleotide sequence: TGTGCCAGCAGCCGGAGAGGGGGCGGGGATGAGCAGTTCTTC.

This CDR3 is CASSPRRTGEETQYF. DNA for the CDR3: TGTGCCAGCAGCCCACGACGCACAGGGGAAGAGACCCAGTACTTC. The chain combines TRBV27 with TRBJ2-5; 7 bases line up with TRBD1. The junction had 10 bases not matched to a gene; V was cut back by 6 bases and J by 3 bases. The CDR3 runs to 15 residues. CDR1 and CDR2 from the germline V gene are MNHEY and SMNVEV (reference sequence).

The genes are TRBV12-3 or TRBV12-4 and TRBJ1-3; D call uncertain. This CDR3 spans 12 amino acids. V lost 3 bases, J lost 4 bases, and 4 bases lay in between. The CDR3 is CASSFLGNTIYF. The CDR3 DNA follows: TGTGCCAGCAGTTTTTTGGGAAACACCATATATTTT.

V and J are TRBV6-2 or TRBV6-3 and TRBJ1-5; D is ambiguous. V lost 2 bases and J lost 3, with 8 bases in between. CDR1 MNHEY and CDR2 SVGEGT come from the germline V gene. The CDR3 covers 14 residues. CDR3 residues: CASSYAGFNQPQHF. The CDR3 coding sequence is TGTGCCAGCAGTTACGCCGGATTCAATCAGCCCCAGCATTTT.

V and J are TRBV25-1 and TRBJ2-2; 7 bases line up with TRBD1. Germline V lookup: CDR1 MGHDK, CDR2 SYGVNS. Trimming took 4 bases from V and 5 from J; bases not matched to a gene: 7. This CDR3 comprises 15 residues. This chain's CDR3 is CASSATGVRTGELFF. Here the CDR3 DNA reads TGTGCCAGCAGTGCAACAGGGGTGCGAACCGGGGAGCTGTTTTTT.

J is TRBJ2-1 and V is TRBV5-1, with TRBD1 matching 12 bases. Germline values: CDR1 SGHRS, CDR2 YFSETQ. Trimming removed 3 bases from V and 1 base from J; junction bases left unmatched: 5. CDR3 length: 17 residues. DNA of the CDR3: TGCGCCAGCAGCTCCGGGACAGGGGGCCATTCCTACAATGAGCAGTTCTTC. Translation gives CASSSGTGGHSYNEQFF.

J is TRBJ2-3 and V is TRBV5-8; possibly TRBD2 for D (6 bases). The CDR3 totals 16 residues. Germline V gene sequence: CDR1 SGHTS, CDR2 YDEGEE. V was pared by 1 base and J by 0 bases, with 12 bases between. DNA for the CDR3: TGTGCCAGCAGCTTGTTCCCCAGCGGGAGCACAGATACGCAGTATTTT. Encoded protein: CASSLFPSGSTDTQYF.

This sequence joins TRBV9 and TRBJ2-2; 7 bases match TRBD2. The J segment lost 1 base and the V segment lost 3 bases, leaving 3 bases of the junction unmatched. This CDR3 is built from 15 residues. Germline CDR1 reads SGDLS; CDR2 reads YYNGEE. This chain's CDR3 is CASSETSLNTGELFF. The CDR3 region has the DNA TGTGCCAGCAGCGAGACTAGCCTGAACACCGGGGAGCTGTTTTTT.

The chain recombines TRBV11-3 with TRBJ2-4; possible D gene TRBD2, 7 bases. The germline V and J ends were trimmed by 0 bases and 0 bases, with 21 bases remaining between them. Looked up from germline, CDR1 is SGHNT and CDR2 is YENEEA. CDR3 length equals 20 residues. The DNA for the CDR3 is TGTGCCAGCAGCTTAGATGTGGGTGGCGGGGGCCTCAGAGCCAAAAACATTCAGTACTTC. Residues: CASSLDVGGGGLRAKNIQYF.

This clone was counted a few times. The chain recombines TRBV11-2 with TRBJ2-7; 10 nucleotides align to TRBD1. There are 15 residues in the CDR3. Germline assignment: CDR1 SGHAT and CDR2 FQNNGV. Germline trimming cut 7 bases from V and 4 bases from J; bases unmatched to any gene: 10. The chain's CDR3 is CASTRDRGRPYEQYV. The CDR3 region has the DNA TGTGCCAGCACCAGGGACAGGGGACGGCCATACGAGCAGTACGTC.

V is TRBV7-8 and J is TRBJ2-1, with TRBD1 matching 9 bases. The J segment lost 1 base and the V segment lost 3 bases, leaving 7 bases of the junction unmatched. Germline-derived CDR1 and CDR2 are SGHVS and FQNEAQ. This CDR3 contains 17 residues. The CDR3 region is CASSFGQGIISYNEQFF. The CDR3 DNA reads TGTGCCAGCAGCTTTGGACAGGGGATTATATCCTACAATGAGCAGTTCTTC.

The chain links TRBV30 to TRBJ1-2, with D maybe TRBD1 (6 bases). With 4 bases removed from V and 5 bases from J, the gap between germline ends came to 14 bases. The CDR3 loop spans 13 amino acids. The V gene's germline CDR1 is GTSNPN and CDR2 SVGIG (reference sequence). Here the CDR3 DNA reads TGTGCCTGGACCCAACAGGGTTTATATGGCTACACCTTC. Its protein is CAWTQQGLYGYTF.

The chain uses TRBV6-5 and TRBJ1-1; D gene unclear. The CDR3 sequence is 11 residues long. The ends were cut back, 8 bases at V and 1 base at J, with 5 bases in the middle. CDR1 and CDR2 (germline): MNHEY, SVGAGI. The CDR3 DNA is TGTGCCAGCGAAGGGAACACTGAAGCTTTCTTT. It yields the protein CASEGNTEAFF.

As for this clone: One end of the junction is discordant with germline, which a read error may explain. This chain joins TRBV7-2 and TRBJ2-1; D is uncertain. The CDR3 sequence is 16 residues long. Germline-derived CDR1 and CDR2 are SGHTA and FQGNSA. As DNA, the CDR3 is TGTGCCAGCAGTTTAGTTGGGCAGGACTCCTACAATGAGCAGTTCTTC. It yields the protein CASSLVGQDSYNEQFF.

The V and J genes are TRBV25-1 and TRBJ2-2; no firm D call. V lost 7 bases to trimming and J lost 1 base, with 4 bases between them. The germline V gene encodes CDR1 MGHDK and CDR2 SYGVNS. The length of the CDR3 is 12 residues. DNA for the CDR3: TGTGCCAGCAATGGGAACACCGGGGAGCTGTTTTTT. Translation gives CASNGNTGELFF.

The chain carries TRBV21-1 and TRBJ2-7; no check of the table's D call, TRBD2, against the DNA was made. TRBV21-1 is annotated as a pseudogene. CDR3 length: 16 amino acids. CDR3 loop: CASSTLGVAPPYEQYV. The CDR3 DNA sequence: TGTGCCAGCAGCACCCTGGGAGTGGCGCCCCCCTACGAGCAGTACGTC.

The gene calls are TRBV5-1 and TRBJ2-7; a possible D gene is TRBD2 (7 bases). CDR1 and CDR2 (germline): SGHRS, YFSETQ. The V gene lost 1 base and the J gene lost 2 bases, with 10 bases spanning the gap. This CDR3 comprises 14 residues. The chain's CDR3 is CASSLLGGAYEQYV. The DNA of the CDR3 is TGCGCCAGCAGCTTGTTAGGGGGGGCCTACGAGCAGTACGTC.

The chain employs TRBV6-5 and TRBJ1-2, with D possibly matching TRBD1 (6 bases). The ends were cut back, 4 bases at V and 1 base at J, with 16 bases in the middle. The germline CDR1 and CDR2 sequences are MNHEY and SVGAGI. The CDR3 is made up of 16 amino acids. CDR3 in amino acids: CASSSITGRYNYGYTF. The CDR3 DNA reads TGTGCCAGCAGTTCCATAACAGGGAGGTATAACTATGGCTACACCTTC.

The genes are TRBV19 and TRBJ2-3; 7 bases are a match to TRBD1. V shed 4 bases, J shed 1 base, and the junction held 5 bases outside the gene matches. The CDR3 is made up of 15 amino acids. Germline V gene data show CDR1 as LNHDA and CDR2 as SQIVND (reference sequence). The CDR3 DNA reads as TGTGCCAGTAGTACACGGACAGGACGCACAGATACGCAGTATTTT. As protein: CASSTRTGRTDTQYF.

The rearrangement links TRBV2 to TRBJ1-1; D unresolved. The germline gives CDR1 SNHLY, CDR2 FYNNEI. Trimming took off 7 bases at V and 8 bases at J, with 20 bases between the two ends. CDR3 size: 14 residues. CDR3 nucleotides: TGTGCCAGCAATCGTTACCGCCCAACCGGGGAAGCTTTCTTT. This sequence encodes CASNRYRPTGEAFF.

This chain connects TRBV5-1 to TRBJ2-2; maybe TRBD2 (5 bases). Per the germline V gene, CDR1 is SGHRS and CDR2 is YFSETQ. With 0 bases removed from V and 7 bases from J, the gap between germline ends came to 13 bases. The CDR3 has 15 residues. The CDR3, as DNA: TGCGCCAGCAGCTTGGACGGGGAGTTCTTCGGGGAGCTGTTTTTT. The encoded protein is CASSLDGEFFGELFF.

The chain employs TRBV6-5 and TRBJ2-5, with TRBD2 matching 9 bases. CDR3 length equals 15 residues. Germline CDR1 is MNHEY and CDR2 is SVGAGI. Trimming cost V 4 bases and J 5 bases; bases outside gene matches: 8. CDR3 nucleotides: TGTGCCAGCAGTTCCAGTTCTAGCGGGGTGGAGACCCAGTACTTC. Protein: CASSSSSSGVETQYF.

The V gene is TRBV30, the J gene TRBJ1-3, with TRBD1 matching 8 bases. From germline, CDR1 is GTSNPN and CDR2 SVGIG (reference sequence). There are 15 residues in the CDR3. The V and J ends lost 2 bases and 2 bases, in that order; junction bases with no gene match: 5. The DNA of the CDR3 is TGTGCCTGGAGTCGCCCGGGACAGGCTGGAAACACCATATATTTT. Protein: CAWSRPGQAGNTIYF.

CDR3 nucleotide sequence: TGTGCCAGCAGCCATAGTGGCCCCCAAGAGACCCAGTACTTC. It specifies CASSHSGPQETQYF. This chain joins TRBV14 and TRBJ2-5; D not resolved. Trimming stripped 3 bases from V and 1 base from J, with 9 bases between. The CDR3 has 14 residues. Per germline, CDR1 SGHDN and CDR2 FVKESK.

This clone was observed once. The chain recombines TRBV18 with TRBJ2-7, with D maybe TRBD1 (6 bases). Germline V CDR1 and CDR2: KGHSH, LQKENI. V was trimmed by 3 bases and J by 3 bases, leaving 9 bases between them. The CDR3 length is 13 residues. CDR3 DNA: TGTGCCAGCTCACCGTTCAGGGGCTACGAGCAGTACGTC. Translation: CASSPFRGYEQYV.

The chain uses TRBV19 and TRBJ2-2; 13 nucleotides line up with TRBD2. V shed 3 bases, J shed 5 bases, and the junction held 9 bases outside the gene matches. CDR1 LNHDA and CDR2 SQIVND come from the germline V gene (reference sequence). This CDR3 is 18 amino acids long. In DNA, the CDR3 is TGTGCCAGTAGTATGGGCACTAGCGGGGGGGCGTGGACCGGGGAGCTGTTTTTT. Its protein product is CASSMGTSGGAWTGELFF.